This T cell receptor beta chain derives from a study of CD8 T cells in ankylosing spondylitis. Study-wide points: Disease-linked clones bore a CD8+ phenotype and were relatively rare in peripheral blood. Characteristic, it appeared, of ankylosing spondylitis blood was a TCR beta motif of eight highly homologous variants.

In regard to this clonotype: Its antigen is as yet unknown.

TCRdb redid the calling of the 5' RACE reads with MiXCR, one entry per CDR3 protein. The sample lists around 140,000 distinct CDR3 sequences, 17% seen once, with about 30% in the top ten. This CDR3 region has 16 residues. Trimming left V 6 bases short and J 1 base short, with 18 bases between. Germline assignment: CDR1 SQVTM and CDR2 ANQGSEA. This TCR was recovered from a male donor with ankylosing spondylitis. The chain couples TRBV29-1 to TRBJ2-2, with D tentatively TRBD2 (6 bases). The sample comprised blood, either unsorted or a sorted T cell fraction (not recorded which). This chain's CDR3 is CSVSRTSGENTGELFF. CDR3 nucleotide sequence: TGCAGCGTCTCTAGGACTTCGGGGGAGAACACCGGGGAGCTGTTTTTT.